This paragraph covers one T cell receptor (beta chain) sequence. This entry is derived from a study of beta chain features in type 1 diabetes. V gave up 6 bases and J gave up 7 bases; unmatched junction bases: 13. CDR1 is KGHSH, CDR2 LQKENI, per germline. The CDR3 covers 16 residues. As every portion of the isolated RNA was reverse transcribed, the sequencing read expressed TCRB transcripts. Clones were sequenced by immunoSEQ multiplex PCR, and TCRdb holds only the in-frame ones, with some missing. The profile covers some 330,000 clones, with 11% appearing a single time and 0.015% to 0.02% taken by the ten largest. Each population that was sorted was more than 98% pure.

Specimen: naive CD4+ T cells from blood. The V and J genes are TRBV18 and TRBJ1-5, with 9 bases lining up with TRBD1. The clonotype originates from a woman in her 30s in good health. The CDR3 loop is CASSSGTGPFRQPQHF. The CDR3 DNA sequence: TGTGCCAGCTCGTCCGGGACAGGGCCTTTTAGGCAGCCCCAGCATTTT.